This T cell receptor (beta chain) was sequenced for a study of T cells in Graves' hyperthyroidism and ophthalmopathy. This clonotype was counted many times. Its antigen is unidentified. CDR3 length: 15 amino acids. J gave up 2 bases and V 5 bases, and 9 bases lay outside the gene matches. Germline V gives CDR1 DFQATT, CDR2 SNEGSKA (reference sequence). General study findings and limits: In validation, the model predicted ophthalmopathy. These predictions came a median roughly six months before onset.

Researchers amplified the TCR beta CDR3 regions from RNA transcripts. During a first-round RT-PCR of the TCR CDR3, the HTBI primer set was used. One entry per CDR3 protein, called by TCRdb with MiXCR from the multiplex PCR reads. This sample has about 420,000 distinct CDR3 sequences, with less than 20% found just once. The rearrangement links TRBV20-1 to TRBJ2-7, with 10 bases fitting TRBD1. The TCR originated in a woman aged 18-35 years with Graves' hyperthyroidism. The source material was blood. The CDR3 sequence: CSAPQPGTGAYEQYF. The CDR3, as DNA: TGCAGTGCTCCCCAACCCGGGACAGGGGCCTACGAGCAGTACTTC.